The clone carrying this T cell receptor (beta chain) was detected ten times or more. What it binds is not known. One entry per CDR3 protein, called by TCRdb with MiXCR from the 5' RACE reads. The sample yields some 560,000 distinct CDR3 sequences, around 9.6% seen once. The data belong to a study of identical twins. Study-level points and caveats: Findings came from cross-sectional statistics, without long-term follow-up of donors.

With 2 bases clipped from V and 3 bases from J, the junction kept 3 bases outside the gene matches. CDR1 SEHNR and CDR2 FQNEAQ come from the germline V gene (reference sequence). The CDR3 extends over 14 amino acids. The sample was also reused in another study, on yellow fever vaccine responses in identical twins.

The sequence derives from a young woman in good health. The chain combines TRBV7-9 with TRBJ2-7; 8 bases fit TRBD1. The sample consisted of PBMCs. CDR3 loop: CASSLQGADYEQYF. The CDR3 DNA follows: TGTGCCAGCAGCTTACAGGGGGCAGACTACGAGCAGTACTTC.